Reported below is one TCR beta chain. These data are taken from a study of patients and donors after allogeneic stem cell transplantation. TCRdb used MiXCR to reprocess the RT-PCR reads, holding one entry per CDR3 protein. There are approximately 98,000 distinct CDR3 sequences in the sample; less than 45% occur only once, and 25% to 35% lies in the top ten. This TCR came from a human donor who was either an allogeneic HSCT recipient or a stem cell or donor lymphocyte infusion donor (not recorded which). It is not recorded whose cells these are; they may come from a transplant donor. The sample consisted of blood, either unsorted or a sorted T cell fraction (not recorded which).

In DNA form, the CDR3 reads TGTGCCAGCAGGGGACTAGCGGGAGGGGACCGTGAGCAGTTCTTC. This gives the protein CASRGLAGGDREQFF. The chain uses TRBV6-5 and TRBJ2-1; 16 bases fit TRBD2. The CDR3 sequence is 15 residues long. Looked up from germline, CDR1 is MNHEY and CDR2 is SVGAGI. Trimming took 6 bases from V and 9 from J; bases not matched to a gene: 5.